The clone carrying this T cell receptor beta chain was detected only a few times. As yet, its antigen is unknown. The library protocol tagged individual cDNA molecules with unique molecular identifiers. In TCRdb, the 5' RACE reads were re-called with MiXCR into one record per CDR3 protein. Among about 35,000 distinct CDR3 sequences listed, about 6.3% were seen once. The data were obtained in a study of early T cells in non-severe SARS-CoV-2 infection. Study-level background: The input, bulk RNA from unsorted whole blood, was sequenced, and chains were unpaired. Whole-study results and caveats: Missing private and CD4 specificities, VDJdb matching favored anti-spike CD8 responses.

The germline V gene has CDR1 SNHLY and CDR2 FYNNEI. The CDR3 spans 15 residues. With 8 bases clipped from V and 0 bases from J, the junction kept 7 bases outside the gene matches. V usage is TRBV2 and J usage is TRBJ2-3; 8 bases are shared with TRBD1. The TCR was taken from an adult who was a healthcare worker with PCR-confirmed SARS-CoV-2 infection or an uninfected control (not recorded which). Sequences were obtained from whole blood. The CDR3 bases are TGTGCCAGCCAGGGGGCGGTCTCTAGCACAGATACGCAGTATTTT. Translation gives CASQGAVSSTDTQYF.